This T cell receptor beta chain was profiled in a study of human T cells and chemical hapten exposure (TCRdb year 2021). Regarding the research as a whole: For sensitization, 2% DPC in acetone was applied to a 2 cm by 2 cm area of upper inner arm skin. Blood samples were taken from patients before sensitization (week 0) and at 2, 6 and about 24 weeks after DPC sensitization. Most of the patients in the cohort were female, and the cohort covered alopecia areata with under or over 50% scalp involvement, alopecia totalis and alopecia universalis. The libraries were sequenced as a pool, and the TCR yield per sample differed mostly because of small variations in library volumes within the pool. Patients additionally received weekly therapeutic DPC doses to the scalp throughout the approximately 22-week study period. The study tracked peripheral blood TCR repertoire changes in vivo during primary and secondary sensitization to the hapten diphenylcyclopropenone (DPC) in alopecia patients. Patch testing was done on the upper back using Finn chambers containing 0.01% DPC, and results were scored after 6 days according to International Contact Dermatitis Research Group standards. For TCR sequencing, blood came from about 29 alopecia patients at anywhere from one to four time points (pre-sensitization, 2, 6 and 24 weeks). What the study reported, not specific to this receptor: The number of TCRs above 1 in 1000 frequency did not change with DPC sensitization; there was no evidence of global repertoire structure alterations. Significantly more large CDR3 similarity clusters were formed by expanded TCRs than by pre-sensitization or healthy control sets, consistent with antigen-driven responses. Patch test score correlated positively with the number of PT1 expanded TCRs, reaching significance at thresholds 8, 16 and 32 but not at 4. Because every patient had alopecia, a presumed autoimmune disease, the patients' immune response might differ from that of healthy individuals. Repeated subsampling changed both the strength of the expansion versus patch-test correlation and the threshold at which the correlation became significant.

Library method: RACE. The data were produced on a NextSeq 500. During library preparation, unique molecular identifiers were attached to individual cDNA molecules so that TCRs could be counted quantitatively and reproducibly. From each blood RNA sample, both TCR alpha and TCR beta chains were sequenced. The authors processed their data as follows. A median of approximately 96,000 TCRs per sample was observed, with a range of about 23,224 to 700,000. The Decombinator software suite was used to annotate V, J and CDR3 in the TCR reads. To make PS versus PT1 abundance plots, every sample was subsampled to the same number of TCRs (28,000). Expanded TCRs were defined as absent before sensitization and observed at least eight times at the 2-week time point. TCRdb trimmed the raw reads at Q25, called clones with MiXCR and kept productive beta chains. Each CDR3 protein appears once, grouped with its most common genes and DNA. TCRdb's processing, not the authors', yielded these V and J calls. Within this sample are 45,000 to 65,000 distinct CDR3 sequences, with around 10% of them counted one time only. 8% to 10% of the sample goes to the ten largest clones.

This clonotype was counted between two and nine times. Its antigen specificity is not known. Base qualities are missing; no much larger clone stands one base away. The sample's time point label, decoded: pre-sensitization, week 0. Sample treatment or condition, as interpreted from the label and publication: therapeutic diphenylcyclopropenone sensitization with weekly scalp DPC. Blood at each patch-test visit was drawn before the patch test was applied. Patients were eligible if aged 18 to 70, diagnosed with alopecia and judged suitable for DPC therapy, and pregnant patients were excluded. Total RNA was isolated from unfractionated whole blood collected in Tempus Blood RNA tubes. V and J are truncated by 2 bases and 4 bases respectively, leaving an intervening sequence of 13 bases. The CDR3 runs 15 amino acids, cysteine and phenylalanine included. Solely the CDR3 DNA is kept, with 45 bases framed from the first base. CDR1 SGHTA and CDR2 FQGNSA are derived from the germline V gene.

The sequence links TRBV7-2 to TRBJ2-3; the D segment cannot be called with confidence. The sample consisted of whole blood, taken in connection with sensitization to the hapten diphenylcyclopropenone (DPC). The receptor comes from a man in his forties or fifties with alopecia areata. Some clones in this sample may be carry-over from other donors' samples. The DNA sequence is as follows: TGTGCCAGCAGCTTATTGGTAACGAAGGCAGATACGCAGTATTTT. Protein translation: CASSLLVTKADTQYF.